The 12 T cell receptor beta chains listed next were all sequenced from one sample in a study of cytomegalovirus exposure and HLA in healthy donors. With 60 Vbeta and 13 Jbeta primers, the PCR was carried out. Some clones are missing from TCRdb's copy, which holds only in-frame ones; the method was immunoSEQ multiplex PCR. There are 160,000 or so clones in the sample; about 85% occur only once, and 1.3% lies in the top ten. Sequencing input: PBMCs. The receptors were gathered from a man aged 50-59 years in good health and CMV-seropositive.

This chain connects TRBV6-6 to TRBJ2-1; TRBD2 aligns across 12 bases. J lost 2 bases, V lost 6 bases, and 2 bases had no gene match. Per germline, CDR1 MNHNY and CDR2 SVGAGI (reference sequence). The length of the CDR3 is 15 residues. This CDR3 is CASSPSGRAYNEQFF. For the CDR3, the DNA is TGTGCCAGCAGCCCTAGCGGGAGGGCCTACAATGAGCAGTTCTTC.

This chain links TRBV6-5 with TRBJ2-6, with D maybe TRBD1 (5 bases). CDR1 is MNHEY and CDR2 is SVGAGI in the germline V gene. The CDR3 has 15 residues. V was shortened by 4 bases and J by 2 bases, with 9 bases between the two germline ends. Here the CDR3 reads CASSFSTAGANVLTF. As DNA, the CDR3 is TGTGCCAGCAGTTTCTCGACAGCTGGGGCCAACGTCCTGACTTTC.

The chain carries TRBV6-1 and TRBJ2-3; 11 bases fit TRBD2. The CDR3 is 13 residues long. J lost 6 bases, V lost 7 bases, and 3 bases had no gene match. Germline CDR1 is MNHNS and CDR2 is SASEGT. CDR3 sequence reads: CASTSGGLDTQYF. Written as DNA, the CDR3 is TGTGCCAGCACTAGCGGGGGGCTTGATACGCAGTATTTT.

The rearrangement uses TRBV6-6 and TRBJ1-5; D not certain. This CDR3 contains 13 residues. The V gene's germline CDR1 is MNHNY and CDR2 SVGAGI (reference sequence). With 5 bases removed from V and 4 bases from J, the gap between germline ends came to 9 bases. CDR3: CASSPSGNQPQHF. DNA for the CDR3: TGTGCCAGCAGTCCTTCCGGTAATCAGCCCCAGCATTTT.

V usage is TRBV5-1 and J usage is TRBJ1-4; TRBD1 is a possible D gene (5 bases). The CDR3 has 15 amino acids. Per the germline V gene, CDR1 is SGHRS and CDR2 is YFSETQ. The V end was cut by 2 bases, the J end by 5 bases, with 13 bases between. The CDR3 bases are TGCGCCAGCAGCTTAGAGGGACTGCGAAATGAAAAACTGTTTTTT. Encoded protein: CASSLEGLRNEKLFF.

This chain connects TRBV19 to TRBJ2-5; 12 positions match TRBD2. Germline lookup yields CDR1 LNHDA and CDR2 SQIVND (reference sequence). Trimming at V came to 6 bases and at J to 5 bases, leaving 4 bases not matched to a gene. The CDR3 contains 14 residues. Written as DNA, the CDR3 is TGTGCCAGTAGGCCTAGCGGGAGGGTCGAGACCCAGTACTTC. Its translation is CASRPSGRVETQYF.

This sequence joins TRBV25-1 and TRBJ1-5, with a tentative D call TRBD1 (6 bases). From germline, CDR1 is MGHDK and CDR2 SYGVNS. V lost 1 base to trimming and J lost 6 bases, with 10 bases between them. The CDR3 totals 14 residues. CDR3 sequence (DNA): TGTGCCAGCAGTGAATCAGGGGCCCTTCAGCCCCAGCATTTT. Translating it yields CASSESGALQPQHF.

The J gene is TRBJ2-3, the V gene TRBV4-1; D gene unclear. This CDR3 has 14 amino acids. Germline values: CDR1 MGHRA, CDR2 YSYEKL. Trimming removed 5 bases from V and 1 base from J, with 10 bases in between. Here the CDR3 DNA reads TGCGCCAGCAGCTCCAGACAACGCACAGATACGCAGTATTTT. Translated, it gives CASSSRQRTDTQYF.

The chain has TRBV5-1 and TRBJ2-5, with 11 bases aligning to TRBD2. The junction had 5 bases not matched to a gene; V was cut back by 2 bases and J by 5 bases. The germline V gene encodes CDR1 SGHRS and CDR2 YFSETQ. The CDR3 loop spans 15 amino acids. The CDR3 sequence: CASSFTSGSRETQYF. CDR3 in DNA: TGCGCCAGCAGCTTTACTAGCGGGAGTCGTGAGACCCAGTACTTC. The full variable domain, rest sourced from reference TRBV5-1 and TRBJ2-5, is KAGVTQTPRYLIKTRGQQVTLSCSPISGHRSVSWYQQTPGQGLQFLFEYFSETQRNKGNFPGRFSGRQFSNSRSEMNVSTLELGDSALYLCASSFTSGSRETQYFGPGTRLLVL.

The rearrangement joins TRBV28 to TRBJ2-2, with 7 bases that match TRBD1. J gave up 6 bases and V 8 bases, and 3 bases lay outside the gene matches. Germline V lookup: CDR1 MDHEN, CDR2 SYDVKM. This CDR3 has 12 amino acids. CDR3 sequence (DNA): TGTGCCAGCTGCCAGGGGGCCGGGGAGCTGTTTTTT. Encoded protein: CASCQGAGELFF.

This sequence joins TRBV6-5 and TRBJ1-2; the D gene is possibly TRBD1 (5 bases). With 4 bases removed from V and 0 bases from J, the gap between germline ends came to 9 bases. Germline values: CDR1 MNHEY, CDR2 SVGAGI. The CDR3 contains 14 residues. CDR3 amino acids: CASSFTGANYGYTF. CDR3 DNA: TGTGCCAGCAGTTTTACAGGAGCTAACTATGGCTACACCTTC.

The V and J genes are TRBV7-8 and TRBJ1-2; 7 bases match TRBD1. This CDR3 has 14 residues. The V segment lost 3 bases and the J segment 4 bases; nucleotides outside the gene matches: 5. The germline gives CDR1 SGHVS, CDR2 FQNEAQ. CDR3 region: CASSFGQVRYGYTF. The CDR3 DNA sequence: TGTGCCAGCAGCTTCGGACAGGTCCGCTATGGCTACACCTTC.